The clone carrying this TCR beta chain was observed a few times. What it recognizes is unknown. This sample was taken from a study of blood T cells in healthy people across ages. Study results and limitations: Naive CD4+ cell counts and diversity both ran higher in long-lived than in aged donors. Measured against age, TCR beta diversity per million T cells decreased in a roughly linear manner.

For the second PCR, which ran for roughly 6 to 12 cycles, a sample-barcoded 5' primer and a J-beta primer mix were used. A template-switch adaptor with 12 random nucleotides tagged each cDNA molecule. TCRdb re-called the 5' RACE reads through MiXCR, storing one row per CDR3 protein. The sample gives 1.5 million to 1.9 million distinct CDR3 sequences, approximately 43% of which show up once; 4% is in the top ten. This CDR3 has 15 amino acids. The germline V gene has CDR1 MGHRA and CDR2 YSYEKL. V was cut by 2 bases and J by 5 bases, with 14 bases left in between. The receptor's source is a woman aged 18-35 years in good health. The chain couples TRBV4-1 to TRBJ2-3, with D possibly TRBD2 on 5 matching bases. The specimen sequenced was blood. CDR3: CASSQIRRGKDTQYF. DNA for the CDR3: TGCGCCAGCAGCCAAATACGCCGAGGGAAAGATACGCAGTATTTT.